This T cell receptor beta chain was recorded in a study of blood T cell repertoires in COVID-19. Study details: Samples came from the United States, Italy and Spain, spanning acute and convalescent COVID-19. T cells, B-cell-depleted T cells, or PBMCs provided the cDNA or gDNA that served as material.

The CDR3 has 18 amino acids. V was pared by 0 bases and J by 1 base, with 3 bases of the junction left unmatched. Per germline, CDR1 LGHNA and CDR2 YNFKEQ. Authors' processing steps: Counts of nucleated cells, estimated from reference gene primer amplification, were obtained. Clones were read by immunoSEQ multiplex PCR, and TCRdb kept only the in-frame ones, dropping some. V and J calls and clone size follow that table, whereas D and trimming were derived from the DNA. The sample has approximately 220,000 clones, roughly 80% seen once. The chain joins TRBV4-2 to TRBJ2-3; 14 nucleotides align to TRBD2. The TCR originated in a woman older than 75 with acute or convalescent COVID-19. Sequenced: peripheral blood. CDR3 in DNA: TGTGCCAGCAGCCAAGATCCGGGACTAGCGGGAGGCACAGATACGCAGTATTTT. This translates into CASSQDPGLAGGTDTQYF.